This T cell receptor (beta chain) emerged from a study of CD8+ T cells in alopecia areata. Study background: Each of the treated patients was given oral tofacitinib, 5 to 10 mg twice daily, for moderate-to-severe alopecia areata.

Following RNA extraction, reverse transcription yielded cDNA that acted as the sequencing template. The table came from immunoSEQ multiplex PCR; TCRdb's copy has only in-frame clones and leaves some out. The table shows fewer than 150,000 clones, with about 54% occurring only once. Trimming took 4 bases from V and 8 from J; bases not matched to a gene: 11. Germline V lookup: CDR1 SGHAT, CDR2 FQNNGV. There are 15 residues in the CDR3. Noted treatment: oral pan-JAK inhibitor, 5-10 mg twice daily. Study-level findings and limits: Lesional tissue from the scalp (especially in alopecia totalis/universalis) showed higher clonality than normal scalp.

This clone has only one observation. Its target is unknown. The specimen comprised CD8+ T cells sorted from blood, sampled at week 4, from a patient treated with tofacitinib. This rearrangement joins TRBV11-2 to TRBJ2-1, with 7 positions matching TRBD1. This TCR was sampled from a human donor with alopecia areata. The CDR3: CASSYRGRGIDEQFF. As DNA, the CDR3 is TGTGCCAGCAGCTACAGGGGCCGAGGTATTGATGAGCAGTTCTTC.